The 17 T cell receptor beta chains reported below all come from one sample, sequenced in a study of blood T cell repertoires in COVID-19. Libraries were prepared by immunoSEQ multiplex PCR; TCRdb keeps only in-frame clonotypes and omits some of them. Of about 81,000 clones listed, approximately 81% are singletons. The specimen sequenced was peripheral blood. The receptors stem from a woman between 70 and 85 years old with acute or convalescent COVID-19.

This chain links TRBV9 with TRBJ2-5, with 11 bases identical to TRBD2. J lost 4 bases, V lost 2 bases, and 7 bases had no gene match. This CDR3 has 16 residues. Germline assignment: CDR1 SGDLS and CDR2 YYNGEE. The CDR3 here is CASSVVAGGPLETQYF. The CDR3 DNA follows: TGTGCCAGCAGCGTCGTAGCGGGAGGGCCATTAGAGACCCAGTACTTC.

The chain is built from TRBV6-2 or TRBV6-3 and TRBJ2-2, with 8 bases fitting TRBD1. CDR1 MNHEY and CDR2 SVGEGT come from the germline V gene. The CDR3 loop spans 14 amino acids. Trimming at V came to 2 bases and at J to 9 bases, leaving 5 bases not matched to a gene. This CDR3 reads CASSYETGARELFF. As DNA, the CDR3 is TGTGCCAGCAGTTACGAGACAGGGGCCAGGGAGCTGTTTTTT.

This sequence joins TRBV10-1 and TRBJ2-1; D not resolved. The CDR3 totals 14 residues. V lost 2 bases and J lost 10, with 15 bases in between. Per the germline V gene, CDR1 is WNHNN and CDR2 is SYGVQD (reference sequence). CDR3 nucleotide sequence: TGCGCCAGCAGTGAGCTAGACCGTTTAACGGAGCAGTTCTTC. As protein: CASSELDRLTEQFF.

V is TRBV27 and J is TRBJ2-1; a possible D gene is TRBD2 (5 bases). The CDR3 sequence is 14 residues long. V lost 2 bases, J lost 6 bases, and 11 bases lay in between. CDR1 and CDR2 (germline): MNHEY, SMNVEV (reference sequence). CDR3 sequence: CASSLAAGCNEQFF. In DNA form, the CDR3 reads TGTGCCAGCAGTTTAGCTGCGGGCTGCAATGAGCAGTTCTTC.

The chain links TRBV7-4 to TRBJ2-7; 10 bases fit TRBD1. CDR1 is SGHVT, CDR2 SQSDAQ, per germline. J was trimmed by 0 bases and V by 3 bases; bases with no gene match: 2. CDR3 length equals 15 residues. CDR3 amino acids: CASSLTGGPSYEQYV. As DNA, the CDR3 is TGTGCCAGCAGCTTGACAGGGGGCCCCTCCTACGAGCAGTACGTC.

V usage is TRBV7-2 and J usage is TRBJ2-1; 12 bases are a match to TRBD2. Germline V gives CDR1 SGHTA, CDR2 FQGNSA. Unmatched junction bases numbered 14, after V lost 5 bases and J lost 6 bases. This CDR3 region has 18 residues. The CDR3 protein is CASSLVLAGGLRVNEQFF. DNA of the CDR3: TGTGCCAGCAGCCTAGTACTAGCGGGAGGACTTAGGGTCAATGAGCAGTTCTTC. Combining the CDR3 with reference TRBV7-2 and TRBJ2-1 gives the whole variable domain GAGVSQSPSNKVTEKGKDVELRCDPISGHTALYWYRQSLGQGLEFLIYFQGNSAPDKSGLPSDRFSAERTGGSVSTLTIQRTQQEDSAVYLCASSLVLAGGLRVNEQFFGPGTRLTVL.

This chain uses TRBV5-6 with TRBJ2-3; the match to TRBD2 covers 10 bases. The CDR3 is made up of 19 amino acids. Germline CDR1 and CDR2: SGHDT and YYEEEE. Trimming took 0 bases from V and 3 from J; bases not matched to a gene: 13. CDR3 region: CASSLAGASGGVGTDTQYF. In nucleotides, the CDR3 is TGTGCCAGCAGCTTGGCCGGGGCTAGCGGGGGCGTGGGGACAGATACGCAGTATTTT.

The V and J genes are TRBV7-2 and TRBJ2-5; tentative D call: TRBD2 (5 bases). Germline V CDR1 and CDR2: SGHTA, FQGNSA. This CDR3 has 16 amino acids. The V end lost 0 bases, the J end lost 1 base, and 12 bases lay between the germline ends. The CDR3 DNA is TGTGCCAGCAGCTTAGCCGTAAGCGGCACCCAAGAGACCCAGTACTTC. This gives the protein CASSLAVSGTQETQYF.

The DNA of the CDR3 is TGCAGCGTTGAGGGGACAGGGAGCAATGAGCAGTTCTTC. As protein: CSVEGTGSNEQFF. The rearrangement joins TRBV29-1 to TRBJ2-1; 9 bases agree with TRBD1. CDR1 and CDR2 from the germline V gene are SQVTM and ANQGSEA. The CDR3 has 13 amino acids. Trimming cost V 3 bases and J 6 bases; bases outside gene matches: 3.

The rearrangement joins TRBV18 to TRBJ1-1; 8 bases map to TRBD1. V lost 4 bases and J lost 2; bases outside the gene matches: 3. Germline-derived CDR1 and CDR2 are KGHSH and LQKENI. The CDR3 extends over 14 amino acids. The CDR3 spells CASSLDRGNTEAFF. CDR3 nucleotides: TGTGCCAGCTCACTTGACAGGGGAAACACTGAAGCTTTCTTT.

V gene TRBV7-2 combines with J gene TRBJ2-1; weak D call: TRBD2 (5 bases). The V gene's germline CDR1 is SGHTA and CDR2 FQGNSA. The CDR3 loop spans 12 amino acids. V was clipped by 1 base and J by 10 bases, with 8 bases between them. The CDR3 region is CASSLDEGEQFF. CDR3 DNA sequence: TGTGCCAGCAGCTTAGACGAGGGCGAGCAGTTCTTC.

This chain joins TRBV7-6 and TRBJ2-6; D may be TRBD2 (6 bases). Germline assignment: CDR1 SGHVS and CDR2 FNYEAQ. The germline V and J ends were trimmed by 5 bases and 2 bases, with 19 bases remaining between them. There are 18 residues in the CDR3. This chain's CDR3 is CASSRDFPGGPGANVLTF. The CDR3 nucleotides are TGTGCCAGCAGCAGGGACTTTCCTGGGGGTCCTGGGGCCAACGTCCTGACTTTC. The entire variable domain, with the rest obtained from reference TRBV7-6 and TRBJ2-6, is as follows: GAGVSQSPRYKVTKRGQDVALRCDPISGHVSLYWYRQALGQGPEFLTYFNYEAQQDKSGLPNDRFSAERPEGSISTLTIQRTEQRDSAMYRCASSRDFPGGPGANVLTFGAGSRLTVL.

The gene calls are TRBV5-1 and TRBJ2-2; 10 nucleotides agree with TRBD2. The junction had 5 bases not matched to a gene; V was cut back by 3 bases and J by 0 bases. Per germline, CDR1 SGHRS and CDR2 YFSETQ. The CDR3 sequence is 17 residues long. This CDR3 is CASSSGTSASNTGELFF. The CDR3 nucleotides are TGCGCCAGCAGCTCCGGGACTAGCGCATCGAACACCGGGGAGCTGTTTTTT.

V and J are TRBV12-3 or TRBV12-4 and TRBJ1-1; unclear D gene. The CDR3 sequence is 13 residues long. V dropped 3 bases and J dropped 7 bases, with 12 bases sitting between them. The CDR3 sequence is CASSFLIRGEAFF. The CDR3 DNA sequence: TGTGCCAGCAGTTTCCTCATCCGGGGTGAAGCTTTCTTT.

This clone was detected once. The rearrangement uses TRBV24-1 and TRBJ1-1; D gene ambiguous. Trimming stripped 7 bases from V and 5 bases from J, with 16 bases between. CDR1 KGHDR and CDR2 SFDVKD come from the germline V gene. The CDR3 loop spans 14 amino acids. The CDR3 loop is CATSLSGSKTEAFF. CDR3 nucleotides: TGTGCCACCAGCTTATCCGGGTCCAAGACTGAAGCTTTCTTT.

The J gene is TRBJ2-3, the V gene TRBV7-2, with 9 nucleotides matching TRBD2. The ends lost 3 bases at V and 4 bases at J; junction bases unmatched: 5. The CDR3 length is 15 residues. The germline gives CDR1 SGHTA, CDR2 FQGNSA. CDR3 sequence (DNA): TGTGCCAGCAGCTTGAGTAGCGGGAGAGCAGATACGCAGTATTTT. Translating gives CASSLSSGRADTQYF.

The CDR3 DNA sequence: TGTGCCAGCAGCCAAGTTAGCCTAGCGGGATTAACAGATACGCAGTATTTT. Translation gives CASSQVSLAGLTDTQYF. V and J are TRBV3-1 (or the pseudogene TRBV3-2) and TRBJ2-3; TRBD2 agrees at 9 bases. This CDR3 is built from 17 residues. V dropped 1 base and J dropped 3; count of bases not matched to a gene: 8. The germline gives CDR1 LGHDT, CDR2 YNNKEL (reference sequence).